The rows below give T cell receptor beta chains drawn from one sample of a study of identifying expanded T cells in peripheral blood. Repertoires were generated with immunoSEQ multiplex PCR, while TCRdb's copy carries only in-frame clones and drops some. Among under 95,000 clones listed, 89% were seen once. The source material was blood. These receptor sequences come from a person aged 18 to 75 in good health. The CDR3 runs from the conserved cysteine through the conserved F or W. The D gene is left open where the match is weak. A row's size may be missing; if present it is once, few, many or a size class.

clone_size j_call d_call v_call cdr3_aa cdr3_nt
- TRBJ2-7 - TRBV5-1 CASRTASSYEQYF TGCGCCAGCAGGACGGCGTCATCCTACGAGCAGTACTTC
- TRBJ1-2 TRBD1 TRBV5-1 CASSHTGTGGNGYTF TGCGCCAGCAGCCACACGGGGACAGGGGGAAATGGCTACACCTTC
- TRBJ2-1 TRBD2 TRBV19 CASSHMRRGGPDEQFF TGTGCCAGTAGTCACATGCGGCGGGGGGGCCCCGATGAGCAGTTCTTC
- TRBJ2-7 TRBD1 TRBV5-6 CASSQGTGLYEQYF TGTGCCAGCAGCCAAGGGACAGGGCTATACGAGCAGTACTTC
- TRBJ1-6 - TRBV13 CASSLGRGGRNSPLHF TGTGCCAGCAGCTTAGGCCGGGGAGGCCGGAATTCACCCCTCCACTTT
- TRBJ2-5 - TRBV13 CASSWGDIQETQYF TGTGCCAGCAGCTGGGGGGACATTCAAGAGACCCAGTACTTC
- TRBJ2-2 - TRBV6-5 CASSYSSTGELFF TGTGCCAGCAGTTACTCGAGCACCGGGGAGCTGTTTTTT
- TRBJ1-1 - TRBV7-2 CASSFGPNTPAFF TGTGCCAGCAGCTTCGGCCCGAACACCCCAGCTTTCTTT
- TRBJ1-2 - TRBV4-3 CASSQMDARAVYGYTF TGCGCCAGCAGCCAGATGGACGCTCGGGCAGTATATGGCTACACCTTC
- TRBJ1-2 TRBD1 TRBV2 CASSVIRTGDYGYTF TGTGCCAGCAGTGTGATCAGGACAGGGGACTATGGCTACACCTTC
- TRBJ2-7 - TRBV5-8 CASSLAGPSYEQYF TGTGCCAGCAGCTTGGCAGGGCCCTCCTACGAGCAGTACTTC
- TRBJ1-1 - TRBV19 CASSFAGVGTEAFF TGTGCCAGTAGTTTCGCAGGGGTAGGCACTGAAGCTTTCTTT
- TRBJ2-3 - TRBV29-1 CSVDLEGASTDTQYF TGCAGCGTTGATCTGGAGGGGGCTAGCACAGATACGCAGTATTTT
- TRBJ2-1 TRBD1 TRBV7-2 CASSLGPGTGGDEQFF TGTGCCAGCAGCCTAGGACCCGGGACAGGGGGCGATGAGCAGTTCTTC
- TRBJ2-2 - TRBV14 CASSQWGGSGELFF TGTGCCAGCAGCCAATGGGGAGGTTCCGGGGAGCTGTTTTTT
- TRBJ1-4 - TRBV2 CASSNGRAREKLFF TGTGCCAGCAGCAATGGGAGGGCACGGGAAAAACTGTTTTTT
- TRBJ1-2 - TRBV9 CASSPRPGADYGYTF TGTGCCAGCAGCCCCAGACCGGGGGCCGACTATGGCTACACCTTC
- TRBJ2-1 TRBD2 TRBV4-1 CASSQANRGGPYNEQFF TGCGCCAGCAGCCAAGCCAACCGGGGGGGCCCCTACAATGAGCAGTTCTTC
- TRBJ2-1 TRBD1 TRBV19 CASSIAERTGYYNEQFF TGTGCCAGTAGTATCGCCGAGAGGACAGGGTACTACAATGAGCAGTTCTTC
- TRBJ1-1 - TRBV11-2 CASSLGRLNTEAFF TGTGCCAGCAGCTTGGGACGGCTCAACACTGAAGCTTTCTTT
- TRBJ2-1 - TRBV6-4 CASSLDPDNEQFF TGTGCCAGCAGTCTCGATCCGGACAATGAGCAGTTCTTC
once TRBJ2-3 - TRBV7-2 CASSLVQSTLDTQYF TGTGCCAGCAGCTTGGTACAGAGTACTCTAGATACGCAGTATTTT
- TRBJ1-2 - TRBV7-8 CASSLAGGASYGYTF TGTGCCAGCAGCTTAGCCGGGGGCGCCTCCTATGGCTACACCTTC
- TRBJ1-2 TRBD1 TRBV6-5 CASSRGGQFYGYTF TGTGCCAGCAGCCGCGGGGGACAGTTCTATGGCTACACCTTC
- TRBJ1-6 TRBD1 TRBV5-1 CASSLEGADNSPLHF TGCGCCAGCAGCTTAGAGGGGGCAGATAATTCACCCCTCCACTTT
- TRBJ2-1 TRBD2 TRBV11-2 CASSLKGRTSGSYNEQFF TGTGCCAGCAGCTTAAAGGGAAGGACTAGCGGTTCCTACAATGAGCAGTTCTTC
- TRBJ2-5 TRBD1 TRBV6-5 CASSPGTGKETQYF TGTGCCAGCAGCCCCGGGACAGGGAAAGAGACCCAGTACTTC
- TRBJ2-1 - TRBV4-3 CASSQEGDLDYNEQFF TGCGCCAGCAGCCAAGAAGGGGATCTCGACTACAATGAGCAGTTCTTC
many TRBJ2-5 TRBD2 TRBV4-2 CASRTGVLAGDQETQYF TGTGCCAGCAGGACAGGGGTGCTAGCGGGAGACCAAGAGACCCAGTACTTC
- TRBJ1-4 - TRBV2 CASSERGDWRTNEKLFF TGTGCCAGCAGTGAACGGGGTGATTGGAGAACTAATGAAAAACTGTTTTTT
- TRBJ2-5 TRBD2 TRBV29-1 CSVDSGSWQTQYF TGCAGCGTTGACAGCGGGAGTTGGCAGACCCAGTACTTC
- TRBJ2-3 - TRBV5-1 CASSVGVATDTQYF TGCGCCAGCAGCGTGGGGGTGGCCACAGATACGCAGTATTTT
- TRBJ1-4 - TRBV4-1 CASSQEERGGEKLFF TGCGCCAGCAGCCAAGAAGAGCGGGGGGGGGAAAAACTGTTTTTT
- TRBJ2-1 TRBD2 TRBV9 CASSVEVLTSGTNNEQFF TGTGCCAGCAGCGTAGAAGTTTTGACTAGCGGGACTAACAATGAGCAGTTCTTC
- TRBJ2-3 - TRBV19 CASSIGVKAGDGDTQYF TGTGCCAGTAGTATTGGGGTCAAGGCTGGCGATGGAGATACGCAGTATTTT
- TRBJ2-7 TRBD1 TRBV5-8 CASSWNRGHEQYF TGTGCCAGCAGCTGGAACAGGGGGCACGAGCAGTACTTC
- TRBJ1-2 TRBD1 TRBV29-1 CSAEGGQGEGYTF TGCAGCGCCGAGGGCGGACAGGGGGAGGGCTACACCTTC
- TRBJ1-6 - TRBV4-2 CASSQDGGDGNSPLHF TGTGCCAGCAGCCAAGATGGAGGGGACGGCAATTCACCCCTCCACTTT
- TRBJ2-7 TRBD2 TRBV19 CARRLAGNNEQYF TGTGCCAGGCGACTAGCGGGTAATAACGAGCAGTACTTC
- TRBJ2-3 TRBD1 TRBV29-1 CSVEGQGAADTQYF TGCAGCGTTGAGGGACAGGGGGCCGCAGATACGCAGTATTTT